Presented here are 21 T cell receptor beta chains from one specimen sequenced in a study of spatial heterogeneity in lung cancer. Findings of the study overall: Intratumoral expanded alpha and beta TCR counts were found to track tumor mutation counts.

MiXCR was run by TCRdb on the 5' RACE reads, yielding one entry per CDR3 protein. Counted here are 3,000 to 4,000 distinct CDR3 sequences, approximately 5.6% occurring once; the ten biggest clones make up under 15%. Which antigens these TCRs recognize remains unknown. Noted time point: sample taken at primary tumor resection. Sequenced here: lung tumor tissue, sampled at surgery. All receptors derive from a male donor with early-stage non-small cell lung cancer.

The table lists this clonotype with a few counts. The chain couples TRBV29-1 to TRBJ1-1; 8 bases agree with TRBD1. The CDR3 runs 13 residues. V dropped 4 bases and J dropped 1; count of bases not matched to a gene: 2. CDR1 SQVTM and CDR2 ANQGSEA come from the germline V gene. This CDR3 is CSVVGTGNTEAFF. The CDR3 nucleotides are TGCAGCGTTGTGGGGACAGGGAACACTGAAGCTTTCTTT.

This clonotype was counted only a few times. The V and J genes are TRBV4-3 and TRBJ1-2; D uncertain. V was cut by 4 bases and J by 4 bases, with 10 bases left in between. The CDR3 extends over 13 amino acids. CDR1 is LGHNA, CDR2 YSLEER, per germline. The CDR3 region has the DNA TGCGCCAGCAGCCTAAGTCTGCTCTATGGCTACACCTTC. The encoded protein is CASSLSLLYGYTF.

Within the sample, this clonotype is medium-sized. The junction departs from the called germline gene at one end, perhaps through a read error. The chain's CDR3 is CASSASDFGSEQFF. In DNA form, the CDR3 reads TGTGCTAGCAGCGCGTCTGACTTTGGGAGTGAGCAGTTCTTC. J is TRBJ2-1 and V is TRBV7-7; possible D gene TRBD2, 5 bases. CDR1 is SSHAT, CDR2 FNYEAQ, per germline (reference sequence). CDR3 length equals 14 residues.

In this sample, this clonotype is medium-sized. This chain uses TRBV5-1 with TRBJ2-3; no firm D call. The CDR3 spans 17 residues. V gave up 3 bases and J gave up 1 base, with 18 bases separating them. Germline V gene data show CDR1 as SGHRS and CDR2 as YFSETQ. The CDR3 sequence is CASSSAAQIKGTDTQYF. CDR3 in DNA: TGCGCCAGCAGCTCGGCGGCTCAGATCAAGGGCACAGATACGCAGTATTTT.

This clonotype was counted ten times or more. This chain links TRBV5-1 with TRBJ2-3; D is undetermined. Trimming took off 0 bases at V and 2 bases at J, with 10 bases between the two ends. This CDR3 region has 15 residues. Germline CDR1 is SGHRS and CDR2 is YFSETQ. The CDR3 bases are TGCGCCAGCAGCTTGGGCTTTACGGACACAGATACGCAGTATTTT. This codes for CASSLGFTDTDTQYF.

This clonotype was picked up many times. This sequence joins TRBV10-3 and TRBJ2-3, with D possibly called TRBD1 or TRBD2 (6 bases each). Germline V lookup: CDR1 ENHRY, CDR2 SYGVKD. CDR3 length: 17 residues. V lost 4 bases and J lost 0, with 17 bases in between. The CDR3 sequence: CAISGGETGTSTDTQYF. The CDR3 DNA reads TGTGCCATCAGTGGGGGGGAAACAGGGACTAGCACAGATACGCAGTATTTT.

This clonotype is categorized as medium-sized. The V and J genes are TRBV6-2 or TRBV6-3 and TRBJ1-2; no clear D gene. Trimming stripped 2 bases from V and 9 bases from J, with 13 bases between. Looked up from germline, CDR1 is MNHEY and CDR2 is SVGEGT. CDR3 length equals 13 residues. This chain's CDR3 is CASSYEGRYSYTF. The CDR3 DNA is TGTGCCAGCAGTTACGAAGGAAGATATAGCTACACCTTC.

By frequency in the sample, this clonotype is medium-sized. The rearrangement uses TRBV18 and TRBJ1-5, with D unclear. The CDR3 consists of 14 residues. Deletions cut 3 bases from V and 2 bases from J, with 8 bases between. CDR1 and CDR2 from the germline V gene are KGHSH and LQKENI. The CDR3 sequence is CASSPGGRNQPQHF. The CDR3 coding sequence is TGTGCCAGCTCACCGGGAGGACGCAATCAGCCCCAGCATTTT.

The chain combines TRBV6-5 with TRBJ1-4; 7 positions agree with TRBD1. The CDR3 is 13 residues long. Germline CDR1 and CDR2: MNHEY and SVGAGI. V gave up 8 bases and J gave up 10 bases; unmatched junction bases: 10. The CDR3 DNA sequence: TGTGCCAGCCGGAAACGGACAGGAGGAAAACTGTTTTTT. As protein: CASRKRTGGKLFF.

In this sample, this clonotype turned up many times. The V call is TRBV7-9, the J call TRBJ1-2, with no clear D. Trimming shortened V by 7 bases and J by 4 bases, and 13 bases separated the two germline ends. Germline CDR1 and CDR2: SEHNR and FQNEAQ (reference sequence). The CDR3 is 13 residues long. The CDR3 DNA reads TGTGCCAGCACCTCAAAAGGGCCCTATGGCTACACCTTC. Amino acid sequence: CASTSKGPYGYTF.

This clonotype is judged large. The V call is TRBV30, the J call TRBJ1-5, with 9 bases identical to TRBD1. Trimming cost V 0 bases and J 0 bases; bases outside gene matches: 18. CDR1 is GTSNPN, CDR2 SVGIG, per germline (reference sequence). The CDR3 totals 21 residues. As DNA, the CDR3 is TGTGCCTGGAGTGTAGGGACAGGGTCCGGGTGGCGGACCTTTAGCAATCAGCCCCAGCATTTT. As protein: CAWSVGTGSGWRTFSNQPQHF.

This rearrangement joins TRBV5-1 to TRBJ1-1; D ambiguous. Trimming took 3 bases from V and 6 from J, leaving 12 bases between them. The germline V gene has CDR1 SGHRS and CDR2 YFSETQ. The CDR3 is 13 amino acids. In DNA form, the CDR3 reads TGCGCCAGCAGCTCCAACGGCCTCGCTGAAGCTTTCTTT. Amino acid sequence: CASSSNGLAEAFF.

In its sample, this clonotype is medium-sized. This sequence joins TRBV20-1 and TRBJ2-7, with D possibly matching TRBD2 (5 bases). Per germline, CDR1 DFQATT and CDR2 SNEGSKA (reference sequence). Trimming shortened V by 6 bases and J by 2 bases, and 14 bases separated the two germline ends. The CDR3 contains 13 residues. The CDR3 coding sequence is TGCAGTGCGGCCCGGACTGGCGCCTACGAGCAGTACTTC. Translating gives CSAARTGAYEQYF.

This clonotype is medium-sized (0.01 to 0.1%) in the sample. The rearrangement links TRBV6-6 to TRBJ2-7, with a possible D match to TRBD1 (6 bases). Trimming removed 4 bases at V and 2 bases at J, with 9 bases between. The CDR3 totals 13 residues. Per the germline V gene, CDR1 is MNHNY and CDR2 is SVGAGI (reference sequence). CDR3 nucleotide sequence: TGTGCCAGCAGTTTTGGACAGACCTACGAGCAGTACTTC. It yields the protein CASSFGQTYEQYF.

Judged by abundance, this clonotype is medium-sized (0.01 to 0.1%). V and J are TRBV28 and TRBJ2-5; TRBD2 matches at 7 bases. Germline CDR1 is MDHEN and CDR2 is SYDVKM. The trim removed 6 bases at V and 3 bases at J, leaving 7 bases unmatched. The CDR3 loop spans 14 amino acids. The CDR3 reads CASSLGGGEETQYF. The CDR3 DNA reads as TGTGCCAGCAGCCTCGGGGGAGGGGAAGAGACCCAGTACTTC.

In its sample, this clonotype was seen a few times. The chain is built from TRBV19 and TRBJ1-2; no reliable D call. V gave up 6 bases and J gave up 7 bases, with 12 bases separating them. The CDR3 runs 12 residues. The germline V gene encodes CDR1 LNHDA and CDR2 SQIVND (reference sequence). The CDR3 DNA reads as TGTGCCAGTAGCCTGACGTGGGGTGGCTACACCTTC. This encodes CASSLTWGGYTF.

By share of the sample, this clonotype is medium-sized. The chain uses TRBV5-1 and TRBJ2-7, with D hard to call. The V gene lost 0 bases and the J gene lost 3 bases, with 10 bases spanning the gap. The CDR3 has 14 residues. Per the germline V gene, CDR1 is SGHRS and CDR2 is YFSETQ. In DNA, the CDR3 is TGCGCCAGCAGCTTGGCTGAGGACCGCTACGAGCAGTACTTC. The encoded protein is CASSLAEDRYEQYF.

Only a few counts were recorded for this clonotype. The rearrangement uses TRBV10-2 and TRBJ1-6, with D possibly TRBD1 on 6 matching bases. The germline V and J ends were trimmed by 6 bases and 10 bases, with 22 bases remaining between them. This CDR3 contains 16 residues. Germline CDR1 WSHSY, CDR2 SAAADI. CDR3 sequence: CASSAGRGTSGSPLHF. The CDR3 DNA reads TGCGCCAGCAGCGCAGGGAGAGGGACAAGCGGATCACCCCTCCACTTT.

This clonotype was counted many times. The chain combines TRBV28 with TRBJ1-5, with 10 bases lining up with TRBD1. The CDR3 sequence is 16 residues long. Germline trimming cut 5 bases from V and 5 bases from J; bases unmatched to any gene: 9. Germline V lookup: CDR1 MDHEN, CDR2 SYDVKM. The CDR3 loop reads CASSPLGQGTDQPQHF. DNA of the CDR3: TGTGCCAGCAGTCCCCTGGGACAGGGGACGGATCAGCCCCAGCATTTT.

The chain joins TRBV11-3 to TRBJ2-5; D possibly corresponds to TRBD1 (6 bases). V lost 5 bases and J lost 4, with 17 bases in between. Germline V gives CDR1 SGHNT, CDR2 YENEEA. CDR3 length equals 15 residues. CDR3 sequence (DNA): TGTGCCAGCAGCACCGGACAGACCCTAATAGAGACCCAGTACTTC. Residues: CASSTGQTLIETQYF.

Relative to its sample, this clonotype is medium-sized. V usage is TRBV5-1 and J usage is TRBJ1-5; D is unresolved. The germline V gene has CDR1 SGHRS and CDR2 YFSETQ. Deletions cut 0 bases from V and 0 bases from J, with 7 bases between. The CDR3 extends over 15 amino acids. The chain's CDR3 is CASSLGGYSNQPQHF. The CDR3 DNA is TGCGCCAGCAGCTTGGGTGGGTATAGCAATCAGCCCCAGCATTTT.